A single sample is the source of the 28 T cell receptor beta chains below, sequenced in a study of blood T cell repertoires in COVID-19. Method: immunoSEQ multiplex PCR; TCRdb's copy keeps in-frame clones and lacks some. Of about 94,000 clones in the sample, 80% were seen once. Sequenced: peripheral blood. These receptors were taken from a human donor in a cohort sampled during active COVID-19.

The chain links TRBV3-1 (or the pseudogene TRBV3-2) to TRBJ2-7; possible D gene TRBD2, 5 bases. The ends were cut back, 1 base at V and 6 bases at J, with 16 bases in the middle. The germline gives CDR1 LGHDT, CDR2 YNNKEL (reference sequence). The CDR3 contains 15 residues. This CDR3 is CASSQGGSSKGEQYF. The CDR3 DNA is TGTGCCAGCAGCCAAGGAGGGAGCTCGAAGGGCGAGCAGTACTTC.

This clone was observed a handful of times. The chain's CDR3 is CASSSGLDPNEQYF. The DNA of the CDR3 is TGTGCCAGCAGCTCCGGCCTAGATCCCAACGAGCAGTACTTC. The V and J genes are TRBV7-6 and TRBJ2-7; D gene uncertain. CDR1 is SGHVS, CDR2 FNYEAQ, per germline. The CDR3 extends over 14 amino acids. The V end lost 4 bases, the J end lost 5 bases, and 15 bases lay between the germline ends.

Remarks on this clone: The sample carries other DNA sequences with the same CDR3. The rearrangement joins TRBV18 to TRBJ2-5, with D perhaps TRBD1 (5 bases). V was cut by 3 bases and J by 1 base, with 6 bases left in between. The CDR3 extends over 13 amino acids. CDR1 and CDR2 from the germline V gene are KGHSH and LQKENI. CDR3 residues: CASSPGLQETQYF. In nucleotides, the CDR3 is TGTGCCAGCTCACCGGGGCTCCAAGAGACCCAGTACTTC.

V is TRBV28 and J is TRBJ2-4; TRBD1 matches 8 bases. This CDR3 is 15 amino acids long. Germline V gene data show CDR1 as MDHEN and CDR2 as SYDVKM. Trimming took 5 bases from V and 2 from J; bases not matched to a gene: 5. In DNA, the CDR3 is TGTGCCAGCAGTCTCGGGACAGGCACCAAAAACATTCAGTACTTC. Translated, it gives CASSLGTGTKNIQYF.

V usage is TRBV20-1 and J usage is TRBJ2-7, with 8 bases that match TRBD2. J lost 2 bases, V lost 3 bases, and 9 bases had no gene match. Germline values: CDR1 DFQATT, CDR2 SNEGSKA (reference sequence). This CDR3 has 15 residues. The CDR3 coding sequence is TGCAGTGCTAGTAGTGGACTAGCAGGCCCCTACGAGCAGTACTTC. It yields the protein CSASSGLAGPYEQYF.

The sample holds one count of this clone. The rearrangement links TRBV30 to TRBJ1-5; D unclear. The V gene's germline CDR1 is GTSNPN and CDR2 SVGIG (reference sequence). V dropped 2 bases and J dropped 5 bases, with 13 bases sitting between them. The length of the CDR3 is 14 residues. The CDR3 DNA reads TGTGCCTGGAGTTACCAGGCGGGTGATCAGCCCCAGCATTTT. Its protein product is CAWSYQAGDQPQHF.

This chain connects TRBV28 to TRBJ2-7; TRBD2 agrees at 12 bases. Trimming took 5 bases from V and 5 from J; bases not matched to a gene: 7. Germline CDR1 reads MDHEN; CDR2 reads SYDVKM. The CDR3 covers 15 residues. DNA of the CDR3: TGTGCCAGCAGTGCCACTAGCGGGAGGTTCCACGAGCAGTACTTC. Its protein product is CASSATSGRFHEQYF.

This chain uses TRBV6-5 with TRBJ2-5, with D perhaps TRBD1 (6 bases). Germline V lookup: CDR1 MNHEY, CDR2 SVGAGI. V lost 6 bases, J lost 9 bases, and 17 bases lay in between. The CDR3 totals 13 residues. CDR3 in DNA: TGTGCCAGCAGCAGAGCAGGGGTTTCCCCCCAGTACTTC. Translation gives CASSRAGVSPQYF.

This chain uses TRBV30 with TRBJ2-4; either TRBD1 or TRBD2 may fit D (5 bases each). CDR1 is GTSNPN and CDR2 is SVGIG in the germline V gene (reference sequence). Trimming shortened V by 5 bases and J by 0 bases, and 8 bases separated the two germline ends. The CDR3 is 13 amino acids. CDR3 region: CAWGGAAKNIQYF. The CDR3, as DNA: TGTGCCTGGGGGGGAGCAGCCAAAAACATTCAGTACTTC.

V and J are TRBV5-1 and TRBJ1-6; possibly TRBD1 for D (6 bases). The ends were cut back, 0 bases at V and 9 bases at J, with 19 bases in the middle. Germline V gene data show CDR1 as SGHRS and CDR2 as YFSETQ. The CDR3 totals 17 residues. CDR3 coding DNA: TGCGCCAGCAGCTTGGAATGGACAGAAAGGAGAGGTTCACCCCTCCACTTT. Its translation is CASSLEWTERRGSPLHF.

CDR3 in DNA: TGTGCCAGCAGTTTCGACAGGGAAGAGACCCAGTACTTC. It codes for CASSFDREETQYF. This chain uses TRBV5-5 with TRBJ2-5; 7 positions agree with TRBD1. The CDR3 runs to 13 residues. J lost 3 bases, V lost 5 bases, and 4 bases had no gene match. CDR1 and CDR2 (germline): SGHKS, YYEKEE (reference sequence).

This clone has more than one count but fewer than ten. The genes are TRBV4-2 and TRBJ1-5, with 8 bases lining up with TRBD1. Germline values: CDR1 LGHNA, CDR2 YNFKEQ. Trimming removed 0 bases from V and 5 bases from J; junction bases left unmatched: 3. CDR3 size: 15 residues. The CDR3 loop reads CASSQEGDRYQPQHF. The CDR3 region has the DNA TGTGCCAGCAGCCAAGAAGGGGACAGGTATCAGCCCCAGCATTTT.

The CDR3: CASSDLRGTYEQYF. The CDR3 DNA reads TGTGCCAGCAGTGATCTTAGGGGGACCTACGAGCAGTACTTC. The chain has TRBV2 and TRBJ2-7; D possibly corresponds to TRBD1 (6 bases). CDR1 is SNHLY, CDR2 FYNNEI, per germline. V was trimmed by 3 bases and J by 2 bases, leaving 11 bases between them. The CDR3 is 14 amino acids.

The chain has TRBV9 and TRBJ2-5; 10 bases match TRBD2. The CDR3 has 18 residues. Germline CDR1 SGDLS, CDR2 YYNGEE. J lost 4 bases, V lost 0 bases, and 12 bases had no gene match. This CDR3 reads CASSVANGLAGAGETQYF. The CDR3 nucleotides are TGTGCCAGCAGCGTAGCTAATGGGCTAGCGGGAGCCGGAGAGACCCAGTACTTC. Filled out from reference TRBV9 and TRBJ2-5, the complete variable domain reads DSGVTQTPKHLITATGQRVTLRCSPRSGDLSVYWYQQSLDQGLQFLIQYYNGEERAKGNILERFSAQQFPDLHSELNLSSLELGDSALYFCASSVANGLAGAGETQYFGPGTRLLVL.

The rearrangement links TRBV29-1 to TRBJ2-3; 9 bases fit TRBD2. J was trimmed by 10 bases and V by 4 bases; bases with no gene match: 12. The CDR3 spans 14 residues. Germline lookup yields CDR1 SQVTM and CDR2 ANQGSEA. The chain's CDR3 is CSVVASGVAGAQYF. CDR3 in DNA: TGCAGCGTTGTGGCTAGCGGGGTTGCAGGAGCGCAGTATTTT.

The sample holds one count of this clone. CDR3 DNA: TGTGCCACCAGTGATCCAACAGGGGAAACAAAAGACGAGCAGTACTTC. The encoded protein is CATSDPTGETKDEQYF. The chain recombines TRBV24-1 with TRBJ2-7; TRBD1 matches 7 bases. The V gene's germline CDR1 is KGHDR and CDR2 SFDVKD. The CDR3 is 16 residues long. The junction had 12 bases not matched to a gene; V was cut back by 3 bases and J by 5 bases.

The chain uses TRBV5-1 and TRBJ1-6, with D unresolved. V was shortened by 0 bases and J by 0 bases, with 13 bases between the two germline ends. The CDR3 extends over 18 amino acids. Germline V gene sequence: CDR1 SGHRS, CDR2 YFSETQ. Written as DNA, the CDR3 is TGCGCCAGCAGCTTGGTGGTCAGAACAAGCTCCTATAATTCACCCCTCCACTTT. Amino acid sequence: CASSLVVRTSSYNSPLHF.

This clone was seen a few times. The chain joins TRBV6-1 to TRBJ1-2; TRBD1 might be the D (6 bases). V lost 3 bases and J 5 bases, leaving 7 bases between the germline ends. This CDR3 spans 12 amino acids. CDR1 and CDR2 from the germline V gene are MNHNS and SASEGT. For the CDR3, the DNA is TGTGCCAGCAGTGATCAGGGGTATGGCTACACCTTC. It codes for CASSDQGYGYTF.

This chain uses TRBV7-8 with TRBJ2-5, with 11 bases fitting TRBD2. The CDR3 is 16 amino acids. J gave up 4 bases and V 4 bases, and 8 bases lay outside the gene matches. Germline-derived CDR1 and CDR2 are SGHVS and FQNEAQ. The CDR3 nucleotides read TGTGCCAGCAGCTCTCTTTCTAGCGGGAGGCGAGAGACCCAGTACTTC. This translates into CASSSLSSGRRETQYF. The whole variable domain, filled in from reference TRBV7-8 and TRBJ2-5, reads GAGVSQSPRYKVAKRGQDVALRCDPISGHVSLFWYQQALGQGPEFLTYFQNEAQLDKSGLPSDRFFAERPEGSVSTLKIQRTQQEDSAVYLCASSSLSSGRRETQYFGPGTRLLVL.

The V call is TRBV18, the J call TRBJ1-2; 12 nucleotides align to TRBD1. The CDR3 consists of 15 residues. J lost 6 bases, V lost 3 bases, and 5 bases had no gene match. Per germline, CDR1 KGHSH and CDR2 LQKENI. The CDR3 loop is CASSPGTGGADGYTF. The CDR3 coding sequence is TGTGCCAGCTCACCCGGGACAGGGGGCGCAGATGGCTACACCTTC.

The chain joins TRBV5-1 to TRBJ1-1; D not resolved. Trimming shortened V by 0 bases and J by 3 bases, and 9 bases separated the two germline ends. Germline lookup yields CDR1 SGHRS and CDR2 YFSETQ. This CDR3 contains 14 residues. This CDR3 is CASSLGQIDTEAFF. The CDR3 DNA sequence: TGCGCCAGCAGCTTGGGCCAGATCGACACTGAAGCTTTCTTT.

The chain recombines TRBV30 with TRBJ2-7; 9 bases agree with TRBD2. Germline trimming cut 4 bases from V and 3 bases from J; bases unmatched to any gene: 7. The CDR3 loop spans 14 amino acids. Germline V gene data show CDR1 as GTSNPN and CDR2 as SVGIG (reference sequence). The CDR3 region is CAWNPSGINYEQYF. The CDR3 nucleotides read TGTGCCTGGAATCCTAGCGGGATAAACTACGAGCAGTACTTC.

This clone has a single count. This chain joins TRBV5-1 and TRBJ1-1, with D possibly TRBD1 on 5 matching bases. CDR1 is SGHRS and CDR2 is YFSETQ in the germline V gene. The CDR3 is 14 residues long. Trimming shortened V by 0 bases and J by 5 bases, and 11 bases separated the two germline ends. CDR3 DNA sequence: TGCGCCAGCAGCTTGGGACAGTCTGTTACTGAAGCTTTCTTT. It specifies CASSLGQSVTEAFF.

The genes are TRBV29-1 and TRBJ1-1; 7 bases are shared with TRBD1. The CDR3 spans 14 residues. Trimming cost V 6 bases and J 5 bases; bases outside gene matches: 12. The germline V gene encodes CDR1 SQVTM and CDR2 ANQGSEA. DNA for the CDR3: TGCAGCGTGCAACGACAGGGAAGTTATACTGAAGCTTTCTTT. As protein: CSVQRQGSYTEAFF.

This chain's CDR3 is CASSLGTGWRYNSPLHF. DNA of the CDR3: TGTGCCAGCAGCCTCGGGACAGGCTGGAGGTATAATTCACCCCTCCACTTT. V and J are TRBV7-8 and TRBJ1-6; 8 nucleotides line up with TRBD1. CDR3 length equals 17 residues. CDR1 is SGHVS, CDR2 FQNEAQ, per germline. The ends lost 5 bases at V and 4 bases at J; junction bases unmatched: 10.

J is TRBJ1-1 and V is TRBV19, with a tentative D call TRBD1 (6 bases). Germline lookup yields CDR1 LNHDA and CDR2 SQIVND (reference sequence). Trimming removed 6 bases from V and 1 base from J, with 9 bases in between. The CDR3 has 13 residues. CDR3 in DNA: TGTGCCAGTAGGGGACACCAGAACACTGAAGCTTTCTTT. Protein sequence: CASRGHQNTEAFF.

The chain links TRBV7-2 to TRBJ2-3, with a possible D match to TRBD2 (5 bases). The CDR3 runs 15 residues. Per the germline V gene, CDR1 is SGHTA and CDR2 is FQGNSA. V was pared by 3 bases and J by 1 base, with 11 bases between. The CDR3 DNA follows: TGTGCCAGCAGCTTTGCGGCGGGCCGCACAGATACGCAGTATTTT. Translated: CASSFAAGRTDTQYF.

The V and J genes are TRBV18 and TRBJ2-1; unclear D gene. The CDR3 is 14 amino acids. In germline, CDR1 is KGHSH, CDR2 LQKENI. The V end lost 3 bases, the J end lost 8 bases, and 14 bases lay between the germline ends. CDR3 bases: TGTGCCAGCTCACCTGGAGTAACCGAATATGAGCAGTTCTTC. This gives the protein CASSPGVTEYEQFF.